Listed below are T cell receptor beta chains from one sample, sequenced in a study of T-cell reconstitution after alpha-beta-depleted transplantation in children. TCRdb re-derived calls from the PCR reads in MiXCR, one entry per CDR3 protein. The sample lists 610,000 or so distinct CDR3 sequences; around 27% were seen once. The source material was PBMCs, sampled before TCRalphabeta/CD19-depleted stem cell transplant. The receptors shown here come from a boy younger than two with Wiskott-Aldrich syndrome, due to receive a stem cell transplant. Each CDR3 is given without its conserved first and last residue. Fields, in order: D gene, V gene, J gene, CDR3 protein. A D gene is named only where the DNA matches it firmly.

>TRBD1|TRBV12-3/TRBV12-4|TRBJ1-3
ASDTGGFSGNTIY
>TRBD2|TRBV20-1|TRBJ2-1
SASDKTSGIDEQF
>-|TRBV5-1|TRBJ2-3
ASSYRTPPSTDTQY
>-|TRBV29-1|TRBJ2-6
SAWDGTFSGANVLT
>TRBD2|TRBV28|TRBJ2-7
ASSRPGLADSYEQY
>TRBD2|TRBV27|TRBJ2-5
ASSLFSVGGRETQY
>TRBD2|TRBV5-1|TRBJ2-1
ASSSPRDASGRSDEQF
>-|TRBV29-1|TRBJ2-1
SVYPAPSSYNEQF
>TRBD2|TRBV20-1|TRBJ2-2
SAPQAGGDTGELF
>TRBD2|TRBV7-7|TRBJ2-1
ASSLVAGAGNEQF
>-|TRBV5-1|TRBJ2-3
ASSLVSEGGFTQY
>TRBD2|TRBV11-2|TRBJ2-2
ASSPRGTSVTGELF
>TRBD2|TRBV9|TRBJ2-3
ASSLGLAGPMQRNTDTQY
>TRBD2|TRBV29-1|TRBJ2-7
SVVPGGMGTSGGYEQY
>TRBD1|TRBV5-1|TRBJ2-2
ASSLIQGATGELF
>-|TRBV15|TRBJ2-5
ATSRGGETQY
>-|TRBV20-1|TRBJ2-7
SASPQGRVGNEQY
>TRBD1|TRBV5-1|TRBJ2-7
ASSLSGQGPEQY
>TRBD2|TRBV5-1|TRBJ2-1
ASSRGLADSSYNEQF
>-|TRBV20-1|TRBJ2-5
SAGGHQETQY
>-|TRBV29-1|TRBJ2-7
SVERGGEQY
>-|TRBV24-1|TRBJ2-3
ATSSTTTDTQY
>-|TRBV6-5|TRBJ2-7
ASSYRKDYEQY
>TRBD2|TRBV5-1|TRBJ2-2
ASSTGLAGEINTGELF
>-|TRBV10-3|TRBJ2-1
AISVLGNEQF
>TRBD2|TRBV5-1|TRBJ2-1
ASSWGLAGGIYNEQF
>TRBD1|TRBV7-9|TRBJ2-1
ASINPGTGGYNEQF
>-|TRBV11-2|TRBJ2-2
ASSLGAASNTGELF
>-|TRBV20-1|TRBJ1-2
SASRDQYGYT
>-|TRBV5-1|TRBJ2-3
ASSLGPVGVTDTQY
>-|TRBV29-1|TRBJ1-1
SGGHMNTEAF
>-|TRBV7-2|TRBJ2-3
ASSSRPGTDTQY
>TRBD2|TRBV12-3/TRBV12-4|TRBJ2-7
ASSPSGRLLYEQY
>TRBD2|TRBV7-6|TRBJ2-3
ASVSGRALPDTQY
>TRBD2|TRBV3-1|TRBJ2-7
ASSRTSGTPYEQY
>-|TRBV20-1|TRBJ2-4
STPGPQGDIQY
>TRBD1|TRBV9|TRBJ2-1
ASSVGVTGTEYNEQF
>TRBD2|TRBV20-1|TRBJ2-5
SAREKTSGSSPRLETQY
>TRBD2|TRBV27|TRBJ2-7
ASSLTSGISYEQY
>TRBD2|TRBV7-2|TRBJ2-1
ASRQRLAGSNEQF
>TRBD2|TRBV20-1|TRBJ2-7
SAWTSYYEQY